This entry describes one TCR beta chain. The data were obtained in a study of blood T cell repertoires in COVID-19. Across the study: From the United States, Italy and Spain came samples of acute and convalescent COVID-19.

Trimming took 4 bases from V and 5 from J; bases not matched to a gene: 8. Per germline, CDR1 SGHRS and CDR2 YFSETQ. The CDR3 extends over 16 amino acids. Per the original data handling: Reference gene primer amplification gave estimated nucleated cell counts. Sequencing was performed with immunoSEQ multiplex PCR; in TCRdb, only in-frame clones are kept and a portion is missing. V, J and clone size are taken as reported in that table, and D and trimming were inferred from the DNA itself. This sample has around 75,000 clones, with more than 75% found just once. The specimen was peripheral blood. The rearrangement links TRBV5-1 to TRBJ2-3; TRBD2 aligns across 12 bases. This clonotype was obtained from a human donor in a cohort sampled during active COVID-19. The CDR3 DNA reads TGCGCCAGCAGCCCCGGACTAGCGGGACGAGGAGATACGCAGTATTTT. This codes for CASSPGLAGRGDTQYF.